The 20 T cell receptor beta chains given below trace back to one sample, sequenced in a study of memory CD4+ T cells and cytomegalovirus serostatus. Generated by immunoSEQ multiplex PCR, the TCRdb table keeps only in-frame clones and is missing some. The data hold some 49,000 clones, with around 80% observed a single time. Single viable CD3+CD4+CD8-CD45RO+ cells were sorted as the memory CD4+ T cells. Sequencing input: memory CD4+ T cells from blood. The receptors derive from an adult in good health and CMV-seronegative.

The chain combines TRBV7-7 with TRBJ1-5; D is possibly TRBD1 (5 bases). V was pared by 5 bases and J by 13 bases, with 18 bases between. The CDR3 has 13 residues. Germline assignment: CDR1 SSHAT and CDR2 FNYEAQ (reference sequence). The CDR3 nucleotides are TGTGCCAGCAGCCCGGACCTAGGACAACCACAGCATTTT. Translating gives CASSPDLGQPQHF.

The rearrangement uses TRBV7-9 and TRBJ2-7, with D perhaps being TRBD1 or TRBD2 (6 bases each). The CDR3 is made up of 16 amino acids. Per germline, CDR1 SEHNR and CDR2 FQNEAQ (reference sequence). V lost 0 bases to trimming and J lost 2 bases, with 14 bases between them. In DNA form, the CDR3 reads TGTGCCAGCAGCTTAGCGGGGGGCAGGGGTGCCTACGAGCAGTACTTC. Amino acids: CASSLAGGRGAYEQYF. Drawing the rest from reference TRBV7-9 and TRBJ2-7, the complete variable domain is DTGVSQNPRHKITKRGQNVTFRCDPISEHNRLYWYRQTLGQGPEFLTYFQNEAQLEKSRLLSDRFSAERPKGSFSTLEIQRTEQGDSAMYLCASSLAGGRGAYEQYFGPGTRLTVT.

The chain carries TRBV19 and TRBJ2-3; TRBD2 aligns across 10 bases. With 5 bases clipped from V and 2 bases from J, the junction kept 7 bases outside the gene matches. Germline CDR1 reads LNHDA; CDR2 reads SQIVND (reference sequence). The CDR3 consists of 16 residues. CDR3: CASSPRLAGDTDTQYF. CDR3 nucleotide sequence: TGTGCCAGTAGTCCCCGCCTAGCGGGGGACACAGATACGCAGTATTTT. Full variable domain (missing parts from reference TRBV19 and TRBJ2-3): DGGITQSPKYLFRKEGQNVTLSCEQNLNHDAMYWYRQDPGQGLRLIYYSQIVNDFQKGDIAEGYSVSREKKESFPLTVTSAQKNPTAFYLCASSPRLAGDTDTQYFGPGTRLTVL.

This clone was found a few times. The rearrangement links TRBV7-9 to TRBJ1-2; 8 positions match TRBD1. There are 14 residues in the CDR3. The V gene end was trimmed by 8 bases and the J gene end by 4 bases; junction bases not matched to a gene: 9. Germline CDR1 reads SEHNR; CDR2 reads FQNEAQ (reference sequence). The CDR3 region has the DNA TGTGCCAGCGCGGGGGGACAGGATCGCTATGGCTACACCTTC. Residues: CASAGGQDRYGYTF.

The chain links TRBV29-1 to TRBJ2-2; D unclear. V dropped 7 bases and J dropped 7 bases, with 7 bases sitting between them. Germline-derived CDR1 and CDR2 are SQVTM and ANQGSEA. The CDR3 totals 10 residues. The CDR3 nucleotides are TGCAGCGCTCTTAACGGGGAGCTGTTTTTT. It codes for CSALNGELFF.

The rearrangement uses TRBV28 and TRBJ1-6, with TRBD1 identical over 10 bases. CDR1 and CDR2 (germline): MDHEN, SYDVKM. J was trimmed by 10 bases and V by 10 bases; bases with no gene match: 16. This CDR3 is 16 amino acids long. As DNA, the CDR3 is TGTGCCATCAAATCCCCACGACAGGGGGCTAACTCACCCCTCCACTTT. Amino acid sequence: CAIKSPRQGANSPLHF.

The chain has TRBV19 and TRBJ2-2, with 7 bases identical to TRBD1. CDR3 length: 15 residues. Germline V lookup: CDR1 LNHDA, CDR2 SQIVND (reference sequence). The J segment lost 6 bases and the V segment lost 7 bases, leaving 11 bases of the junction unmatched. The CDR3, as DNA: TGTGCCAGTACCGGACAGGTGGCGGCATCCGGGGAGCTGTTTTTT. It encodes CASTGQVAASGELFF.

The chain is built from TRBV12-2 and TRBJ1-5. TRBV12-2 is a known pseudogene. The CDR3 is 16 residues long. The CDR3 nucleotides read TGTGCAAGTCGCTTAGCCCACTCTCAGCCGAATCAGCCCCAGCATTTT. Residues: CASRLAHSQPNQPQHF.

V gene TRBV19 combines with J gene TRBJ1-1; no firm D call. Trimming removed 1 base at V and 1 base at J, with 7 bases between. The CDR3 extends over 14 amino acids. Germline V CDR1 and CDR2: LNHDA, SQIVND (reference sequence). The CDR3 DNA follows: TGTGCCAGTAGTATAGGTAGGGCGAACACTGAAGCTTTCTTT. Encoded protein: CASSIGRANTEAFF.

The chain uses TRBV28 and TRBJ2-7, with D uncertain. Between the trimmed V and J ends, which lost 5 bases and 0 bases, there was a span of 11 bases. The CDR3 is 14 residues long. CDR1 and CDR2 from the germline V gene are MDHEN and SYDVKM. This chain's CDR3 is CASSPFWASYEQYF. DNA of the CDR3: TGTGCCAGCAGTCCCTTCTGGGCCTCCTACGAGCAGTACTTC.

A single count supports this clone. The chain uses TRBV5-1 and TRBJ1-1, with 9 bases lining up with TRBD1. The CDR3 has 16 amino acids. With V trimmed by 5 bases and J by 5 bases, 13 bases remained unmatched. CDR1 is SGHRS and CDR2 is YFSETQ in the germline V gene. The DNA of the CDR3 is TGCGCCAGCAGACCAAGACAGGGGGTAACGGGAACTGAAGCTTTCTTT. Its protein product is CASRPRQGVTGTEAFF.

V and J are TRBV28 and TRBJ2-7, with 9 bases identical to TRBD2. The CDR3 consists of 14 residues. Germline CDR1 is MDHEN and CDR2 is SYDVKM. The V segment lost 4 bases and the J segment 2 bases; nucleotides outside the gene matches: 3. The CDR3 spells CASSYSGGTYEQYF. CDR3 DNA: TGTGCCAGCAGTTATAGCGGGGGTACCTACGAGCAGTACTTC.

CDR3 bases: TGTGCCAGCAGCTCCGGGACATTGAGCTCCTACGAGCAGTACTTC. It specifies CASSSGTLSSYEQYF. The J gene is TRBJ2-7, the V gene TRBV6-5; D may be TRBD1 (6 bases). This CDR3 has 15 residues. V lost 6 bases to trimming and J lost 0 bases, with 15 bases between them. Germline CDR1 and CDR2: MNHEY and SVGAGI.

The V gene is TRBV6-5, the J gene TRBJ1-1, with a possible D match to TRBD1 (6 bases). The CDR3 spans 15 residues. The V end was cut by 6 bases, the J end by 4 bases, with 18 bases between. The germline CDR1 and CDR2 sequences are MNHEY and SVGAGI. The CDR3, as DNA: TGTGCCAGCAGGTCTACTCAGGGGAGGACCACTGAAGCTTTCTTT. The encoded protein is CASRSTQGRTTEAFF.

The V call is TRBV7-7, the J call TRBJ2-2, with no clear D. There are 14 residues in the CDR3. Trimming took off 3 bases at V and 6 bases at J, with 11 bases between the two ends. Germline V gene sequence: CDR1 SSHAT, CDR2 FNYEAQ (reference sequence). CDR3 nucleotide sequence: TGTGCCAGCAGCTTTGACACTAACGCCGGGGAGCTGTTTTTT. Its protein product is CASSFDTNAGELFF.

The chain is built from TRBV4-3 and TRBJ2-5; no reliable D call. With 4 bases removed from V and 3 bases from J, the gap between germline ends came to 15 bases. The CDR3 has 15 residues. The germline V gene has CDR1 LGHNA and CDR2 YSLEER. The CDR3 here is CASSRTWAAEETQYF. CDR3 sequence (DNA): TGCGCCAGCAGCCGTACATGGGCAGCCGAAGAGACCCAGTACTTC.

This clone was counted once. The chain joins TRBV14 to TRBJ2-3; 8 positions match TRBD2. The CDR3 has 17 residues. The trim removed 1 base at V and 2 bases at J, leaving 8 bases unmatched. Germline loops: CDR1 SGHDN, CDR2 FVKESK. CDR3 sequence: CASSQARGGWFTDTQYF. Here the CDR3 DNA reads TGTGCCAGCAGCCAAGCGCGCGGGGGGTGGTTCACAGATACGCAGTATTTT.

The chain joins TRBV28 to TRBJ2-7, with 9 positions matching TRBD1. CDR1 is MDHEN, CDR2 SYDVKM, per germline. Unmatched junction bases numbered 4, after V lost 6 bases and J lost 4 bases. There are 13 residues in the CDR3. The CDR3 DNA reads TGTGCCAGCAGGGGGACAGGGACTTACGAGCAGTACTTC. It specifies CASRGTGTYEQYF.

The chain combines TRBV7-6 with TRBJ1-5, with a possible D match to TRBD1 (5 bases). Germline V CDR1 and CDR2: SGHVS, FNYEAQ. Trimming shortened V by 2 bases and J by 4 bases, and 12 bases separated the two germline ends. This CDR3 contains 15 residues. Written as DNA, the CDR3 is TGTGCCAGCAGCTTATTCGGGGACGGAAATCAGCCCCAGCATTTT. It encodes CASSLFGDGNQPQHF.

The sample holds a few counts of this clone. V usage is TRBV30 and J usage is TRBJ1-1; D is unclear. V was clipped by 1 base and J by 0 bases, with 6 bases between them. From germline, CDR1 is GTSNPN and CDR2 SVGIG (reference sequence). There are 13 residues in the CDR3. The CDR3 nucleotides read TGTGCCTGGAGTGGTCAGTTGAACACTGAAGCTTTCTTT. As protein: CAWSGQLNTEAFF.